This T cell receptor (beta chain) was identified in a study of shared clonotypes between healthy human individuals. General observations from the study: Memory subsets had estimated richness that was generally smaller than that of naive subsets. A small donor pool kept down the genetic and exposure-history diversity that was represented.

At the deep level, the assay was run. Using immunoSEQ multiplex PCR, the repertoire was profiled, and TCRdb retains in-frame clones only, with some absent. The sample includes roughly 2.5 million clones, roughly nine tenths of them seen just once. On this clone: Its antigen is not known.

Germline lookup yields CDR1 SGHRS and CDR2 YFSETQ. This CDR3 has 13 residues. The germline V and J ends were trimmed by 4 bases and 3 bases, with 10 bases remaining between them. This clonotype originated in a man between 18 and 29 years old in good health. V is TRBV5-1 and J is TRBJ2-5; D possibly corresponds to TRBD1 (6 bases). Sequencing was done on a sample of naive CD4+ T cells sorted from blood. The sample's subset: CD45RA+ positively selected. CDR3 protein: CASSHRTEETQYF. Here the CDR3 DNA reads TGCGCCAGCAGCCATCGGACAGAAGAGACCCAGTACTTC.